What follows is one TCR beta chain and its context. The target antigen is unknown. This entry belongs to a study of shared clonotypes between healthy human individuals. Study-wide results and caveats: A few donors shared about 5% of their naive CD4 clonotypes. Limitation of the genetic and exposure-history diversity represented came from the few donors.

Original methodology: Filtering differed because ImmunoSEQ produced junction-only sequences that carried no quality scores. Clones were read by immunoSEQ multiplex PCR, and TCRdb kept only the in-frame ones, dropping some. Clone size and V and J calls were adopted from that table, with D and trimming inferred from the DNA. The table includes about 2.4 million clones, approximately 92% detected once. It was into CD45RA+ naive and CD45RA-negative memory subsets that the CD4+ cells were split. The CDR3 contains 17 residues. Germline lookup yields CDR1 SGHNT and CDR2 YYREEE (reference sequence). Deletions cut 5 bases from V and 5 bases from J, with 20 bases between.

The receptor was derived from a man aged 18 to 30 in good health. V is TRBV5-4 and J is TRBJ1-6; D is undetermined. Sequences were obtained from naive CD4+ T cells sorted from blood. The subset is: CD45RA+ positively selected. The CDR3 DNA reads as TGTGCCAGCAGGTCAGGCGCGCTAGGAAGCAATAATTCACCCCTCCACTTT. Translated, it gives CASRSGALGSNNSPLHF.